This T cell receptor (beta chain) is drawn from a study of blood T cell repertoires in COVID-19. Study-level information: COVID-19 samples from acute and convalescent phases originated in the United States, Italy and Spain.

Trimming removed 3 bases from V and 0 bases from J, with 18 bases in between. The germline gives CDR1 SGHTA, CDR2 FQGNSA. This CDR3 is built from 17 residues. Original processing methods: Estimates of nucleated cell counts were drawn from the amplification of reference gene primers. Libraries were prepared by immunoSEQ multiplex PCR; TCRdb keeps only in-frame clonotypes and omits some of them. V and J calls and clone size are copied from that table; D and trimming were computed from the DNA. The repertoire holds around 99,000 clones, around 80% seen once, with almost 4.5% in the top ten. This chain joins TRBV7-2 and TRBJ2-7; a possible D gene is TRBD1 (5 bases). Sequenced sample: peripheral blood. This TCR derives from a human donor in a cohort sampled during active or convalescent COVID-19. The CDR3 spells CASSLGPWAASSYEQYF. The DNA of the CDR3 is TGTGCCAGCAGCTTGGGGCCGTGGGCGGCGAGCTCCTACGAGCAGTACTTC.